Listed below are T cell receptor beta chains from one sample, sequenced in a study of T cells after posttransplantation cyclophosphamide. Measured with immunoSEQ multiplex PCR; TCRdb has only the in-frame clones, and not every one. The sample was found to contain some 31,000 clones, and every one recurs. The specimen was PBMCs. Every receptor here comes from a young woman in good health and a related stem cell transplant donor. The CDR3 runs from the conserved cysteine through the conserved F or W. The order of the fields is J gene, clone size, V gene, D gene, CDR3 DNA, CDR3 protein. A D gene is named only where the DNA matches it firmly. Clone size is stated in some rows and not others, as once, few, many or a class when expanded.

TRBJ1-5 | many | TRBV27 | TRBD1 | TGTGCCAGCAGTTTCGGGACAGGGCCAAATCAGCCCCAGCATTTT | CASSFGTGPNQPQHF
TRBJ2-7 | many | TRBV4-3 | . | TGCGCCAGCAGCCAAGTTCGCCTGCAGGGCGACGAGCAGTACTTC | CASSQVRLQGDEQYF
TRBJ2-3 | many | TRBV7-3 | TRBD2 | TGTGCCAGCAGCAACCTCCCGGGACTAGCGGGGGGGAGCACAGATACGCAGTATTTT | CASSNLPGLAGGSTDTQYF
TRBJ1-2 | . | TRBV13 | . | TGTGCCAGCAGCTGGACTGGCAACTATTCTGGCTACACCTTC | CASSWTGNYSGYTF
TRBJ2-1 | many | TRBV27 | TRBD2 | TGCGTAGCGGGGGGGAGCTCCTACAATGAGCAGTTCTTC | CVAGGSSYNEQFF
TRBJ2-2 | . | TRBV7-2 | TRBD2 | TGTGCCAGCAGCCCGGAGGCTAGCGGCCTATTAACCGGGGAGCTGTTTTTT | CASSPEASGLLTGELFF
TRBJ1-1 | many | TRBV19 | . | TGTGCCAGTAGTATAGCAGGTCGACAGGTTATGAACACTGAAGCTTTCTTT | CASSIAGRQVMNTEAFF
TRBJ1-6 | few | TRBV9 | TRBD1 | TGTGCCAGCAGCGTAGTAGGGGGCAATTCACCCCTCCACTTT | CASSVVGGNSPLHF
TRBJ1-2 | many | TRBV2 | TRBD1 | TGTGCCAGCAGTGAGGGACAGACGAACTATGGCTACACCTTC | CASSEGQTNYGYTF
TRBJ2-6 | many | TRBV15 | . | TGTGCCGTCTCTGTCGGTGGCTCTGGGGCCAACGTCCTGACTTTC | CAVSVGGSGANVLTF